This T cell receptor (beta chain) is drawn from a study of control samples from healthy donors and cancer patients. This CDR3 has 13 amino acids. The ends were cut back, 0 bases at V and 3 bases at J, with 5 bases in the middle. Per the germline V gene, CDR1 is MNHNS and CDR2 is SASEGT. Profiled with immunoSEQ multiplex PCR; TCRdb holds only in-frame clones, not every one. The sample holds about 28,000 clones, 90% to 95% seen once. Sequencing input: PBMCs. The receptor's source is a man aged 45-65 years with lung cancer. The V call is TRBV6-1, the J call TRBJ2-5, with D uncertain. This chain's CDR3 is CASSEALEETQYF. The CDR3 bases are TGTGCCAGCAGTGAAGCGCTCGAAGAGACCCAGTACTTC.